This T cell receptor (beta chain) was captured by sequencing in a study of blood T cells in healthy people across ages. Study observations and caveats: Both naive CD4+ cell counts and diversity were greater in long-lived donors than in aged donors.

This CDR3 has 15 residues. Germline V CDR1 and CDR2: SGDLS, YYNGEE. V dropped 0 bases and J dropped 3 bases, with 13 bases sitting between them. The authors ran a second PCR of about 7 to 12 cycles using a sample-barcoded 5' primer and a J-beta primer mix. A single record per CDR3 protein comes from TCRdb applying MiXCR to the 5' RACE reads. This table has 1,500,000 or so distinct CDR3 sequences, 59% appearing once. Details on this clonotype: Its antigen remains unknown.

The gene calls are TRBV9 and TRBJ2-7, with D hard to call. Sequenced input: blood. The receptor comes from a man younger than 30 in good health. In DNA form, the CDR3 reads TGTGCCAGCAGCGTAGAGCCAGGCCTATTCTACGAGCAGTACTTC. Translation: CASSVEPGLFYEQYF. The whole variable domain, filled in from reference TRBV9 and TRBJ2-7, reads DSGVTQTPKHLITATGQRVTLRCSPRSGDLSVYWYQQSLDQGLQFLIQYYNGEERAKGNILERFSAQQFPDLHSELNLSSLELGDSALYFCASSVEPGLFYEQYFGPGTRLTVT.